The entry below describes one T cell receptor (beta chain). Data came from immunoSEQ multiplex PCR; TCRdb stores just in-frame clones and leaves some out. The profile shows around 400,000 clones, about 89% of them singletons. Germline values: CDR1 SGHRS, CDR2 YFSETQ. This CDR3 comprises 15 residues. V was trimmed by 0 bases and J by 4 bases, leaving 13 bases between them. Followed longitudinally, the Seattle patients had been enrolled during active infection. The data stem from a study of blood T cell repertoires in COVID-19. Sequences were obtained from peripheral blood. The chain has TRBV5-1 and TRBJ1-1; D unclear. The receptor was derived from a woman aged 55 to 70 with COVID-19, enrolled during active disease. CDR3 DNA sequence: TGCGCCAGCAGCTTGGAGGCGGCTCGGGGCACTGAAGCTTTCTTT. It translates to CASSLEAARGTEAFF.